This T cell receptor (beta chain) was sequenced during a study of tumor and adjacent non-tumor tissue in lung cancer. Study-wide background: Each sample yielded 3.5 million to 4.5 million productive TCRbeta reads on average. Findings and caveats of the study: Normal lung showed higher cumulative top 100 clone frequency than tumor. Tumor tissue had significantly higher TCR diversity than normal lung.

No cell sorting was done before RNA was extracted from the tissue. Donors were chemotherapy-naive, newly diagnosed lung cancer surgical patients in China, August–late 2014. Three rounds of nested PCR, following a modified ARM-PCR protocol, produced the TCRbeta library. TCRdb analysed the multiplex PCR reads with MiXCR anew, one entry per CDR3 protein. The sample carries over 85,000 distinct CDR3 sequences, under 90% recorded once. This CDR3 spans 16 amino acids. Germline V gene data show CDR1 as MNHNY and CDR2 as SVGAGI (reference sequence). A word on this clonotype: Its target is unknown. At one boundary the junction diverges from the germline segment, which might be a read error.

What was sequenced was lung tumor tissue. The V and J genes are TRBV6-6 and TRBJ2-7, with D tentatively TRBD2 (5 bases). This TCR derives from a man in his 70s with non-small cell lung cancer. The CDR3 spells CTSSYSDAGEDYEQYF. The CDR3 DNA is TGTACCAGCAGTTATTCTGATGCGGGTGAGGACTACGAGCAGTACTTC.